These 24 T cell receptor beta chains were all obtained from the same sample, sequenced in a study of cytomegalovirus exposure and HLA in healthy donors. PCR employed 60 Vbeta and 13 Jbeta primers. Here immunoSEQ multiplex PCR was the method, and the copy in TCRdb shows in-frame clones only, minus some. The table includes 110,000 to 150,000 clones, around four fifths detected once. Source material: PBMCs. Receptors were obtained from a male donor in good health and CMV-seronegative.

The rearrangement joins TRBV11-2 to TRBJ2-2, with TRBD2 identical over 10 bases. CDR1 and CDR2 from the germline V gene are SGHAT and FQNNGV. This CDR3 comprises 19 residues. V gave up 0 bases and J gave up 7 bases; unmatched junction bases: 14. The CDR3 bases are TGTGCCAGCAGCTTAGATTTAGGTTTGACTAGCGGGCCGTTCGGGGAGCTGTTTTTT. Its translation is CASSLDLGLTSGPFGELFF.

The gene calls are TRBV10-3 and TRBJ2-7, with TRBD1 matching over 8 bases. The CDR3 runs 15 residues. J gave up 2 bases and V 2 bases, and 5 bases lay outside the gene matches. Germline CDR1 ENHRY, CDR2 SYGVKD. The CDR3 spells CAISEGRTGPYEQYF. The CDR3 DNA is TGTGCCATCAGTGAGGGAAGGACAGGGCCCTACGAGCAGTACTTC.

V gene TRBV7-8 combines with J gene TRBJ1-6; no clear D. CDR3 length equals 15 residues. Deletions cut 4 bases from V and 5 bases from J, with 12 bases between. Germline CDR1 SGHVS, CDR2 FQNEAQ. DNA of the CDR3: TGTGCCAGCAGCTACAATCGACAAGATAATTCACCCCTCCACTTT. Its protein is CASSYNRQDNSPLHF. Full variable domain (missing parts from reference TRBV7-8 and TRBJ1-6): GAGVSQSPRYKVAKRGQDVALRCDPISGHVSLFWYQQALGQGPEFLTYFQNEAQLDKSGLPSDRFFAERPEGSVSTLKIQRTQQEDSAVYLCASSYNRQDNSPLHFGNGTRLTVT.

The chain recombines TRBV11-2 with TRBJ1-5; 9 bases align to TRBD1. The V segment lost 5 bases and the J segment 6 bases; nucleotides outside the gene matches: 8. Germline CDR1 SGHAT, CDR2 FQNNGV. The CDR3 contains 15 residues. The CDR3: CASSPTGGSAQPQHF. DNA of the CDR3: TGTGCCAGCAGCCCTACAGGGGGCTCCGCTCAGCCCCAGCATTTT.

The chain employs TRBV6-5 and TRBJ2-1; 7 nucleotides align to TRBD1. The CDR3 runs 16 residues. Looked up from germline, CDR1 is MNHEY and CDR2 is SVGAGI. J lost 0 bases, V lost 4 bases, and 6 bases had no gene match. The CDR3 DNA is TGTGCCAGCAGTTTTACAGGGGCTAGCTCCTACAATGAGCAGTTCTTC. Its protein product is CASSFTGASSYNEQFF.

The V gene is TRBV12-1, the J gene TRBJ1-2. TRBV12-1 is shown as a pseudogene. CDR3 length: 13 amino acids. The CDR3 nucleotides read TGTGCCAGCAGCTTTCTTCCCATCGGTGGCTACACCTTC. Encoded protein: CASSFLPIGGYTF.

V is TRBV9 and J is TRBJ1-1; D unclear. The V and J ends lost 0 bases and 3 bases respectively, with 6 bases between them. The CDR3 totals 13 residues. Germline CDR1 reads SGDLS; CDR2 reads YYNGEE. The DNA of the CDR3 is TGTGCCAGCAGCGTAGCGGGGTACACTGAAGCTTTCTTT. Its translation: CASSVAGYTEAFF.

The chain is built from TRBV5-1 and TRBJ2-1; D gene uncertain. V lost 4 bases and J 4 bases, leaving 6 bases between the germline ends. The CDR3 has 12 residues. The germline CDR1 and CDR2 sequences are SGHRS and YFSETQ. CDR3 nucleotide sequence: TGCGCCAGCAGCCGAACATACAATGAGCAGTTCTTC. Translating it yields CASSRTYNEQFF. Full variable domain (missing parts from reference TRBV5-1 and TRBJ2-1): KAGVTQTPRYLIKTRGQQVTLSCSPISGHRSVSWYQQTPGQGLQFLFEYFSETQRNKGNFPGRFSGRQFSNSRSEMNVSTLELGDSALYLCASSRTYNEQFFGPGTRLTVL.

The chain carries TRBV6-6 and TRBJ2-2; 7 bases line up with TRBD1. Losses at the gene ends were 5 bases for V and 6 bases for J; bases not matched to a gene: 3. The CDR3 totals 13 residues. Per the germline V gene, CDR1 is MNHNY and CDR2 is SVGAGI (reference sequence). CDR3 region: CASSRQGSGELFF. DNA for the CDR3: TGTGCCAGCAGTCGACAGGGTTCCGGGGAGCTGTTTTTT.

The chain is built from TRBV18 and TRBJ1-1, with 9 bases that match TRBD1. The CDR3 runs to 14 residues. CDR1 KGHSH and CDR2 LQKENI come from the germline V gene. V was pared by 5 bases and J by 3 bases, with 4 bases of the junction left unmatched. The CDR3 DNA follows: TGTGCCAGCTCAGCAGGACAGGGGCACACTGAAGCTTTCTTT. This sequence encodes CASSAGQGHTEAFF. Using reference TRBV18 and TRBJ1-1 for the parts outside the CDR3, the full variable domain is NAGVMQNPRHLVRRRGQEARLRCSPMKGHSHVYWYRQLPEEGLKFMVYLQKENIIDESGMPKERFSAEFPKEGPSILRIQQVVRGDSAAYFCASSAGQGHTEAFFGQGTRLTVV.

The chain is built from TRBV21-1 and TRBJ2-7; the table assigns TRBD2, which was not confirmed against the DNA. TRBV21-1 is classified as a pseudogene. The CDR3 is 17 residues long. CDR3 sequence (DNA): TGTGCCAGCACCCCATCTAAAGGATTTAAGCGGGAGTACGAGCAGTACTTC. The encoded protein is CASTPSKGFKREYEQYF.

This chain connects TRBV9 to TRBJ1-3, with D tentatively TRBD1 (6 bases). Germline CDR1 SGDLS, CDR2 YYNGEE. The CDR3 is made up of 18 amino acids. Trimming took off 3 bases at V and 0 bases at J, with 19 bases between the two ends. As DNA, the CDR3 is TGTGCCAGCAGCGATGCGCGGGGGCAGCCGGTCTCTGGAAACACCATATATTTT. It encodes CASSDARGQPVSGNTIYF.

Concerning this clone: This CDR3 is also generated by other DNA sequences in the sample. The chain has TRBV10-2 and TRBJ2-1; possibly TRBD1 for D (6 bases). The CDR3 spans 17 residues. From germline, CDR1 is WSHSY and CDR2 SAAADI. The V and J ends lost 7 bases and 5 bases respectively, with 24 bases between them. DNA of the CDR3: TGCGCCAGCAAGGAACCCATACAGGGCAAGGTCAACAATGAGCAGTTCTTC. Translation gives CASKEPIQGKVNNEQFF.

The chain uses TRBV27 and TRBJ1-2, with D possibly TRBD1 on 6 matching bases. Germline CDR1 and CDR2: MNHEY and SMNVEV (reference sequence). V was cut by 7 bases and J by 7 bases, with 19 bases left in between. There are 14 residues in the CDR3. The CDR3 nucleotides read TGTGCCAGCATCGGTCGGGGGGGGGCGGGTGGCTACACCTTC. Its protein is CASIGRGGAGGYTF.

The genes are TRBV4-2 and TRBJ2-1; D is perhaps TRBD2 (6 bases). Trimming cost V 1 base and J 11 bases, with 15 bases left between them. CDR3 length: 14 residues. Looked up from germline, CDR1 is LGHNA and CDR2 is YNFKEQ. The CDR3 coding sequence is TGTGCCAGCAGCCAAGGTATGGTGGAGGGACAGCAGTTCTTC. This codes for CASSQGMVEGQQFF.

This rearrangement joins TRBV11-2 to TRBJ2-5; D not certain. The CDR3 runs to 15 residues. Germline V gives CDR1 SGHAT, CDR2 FQNNGV. Trimming removed 1 base from V and 5 bases from J, with 14 bases in between. The CDR3 DNA reads as TGTGCCAGCAGCTTAGGAACGAGCTTCGGGGAGACCCAGTACTTC. Encoded protein: CASSLGTSFGETQYF.

This chain joins TRBV19 and TRBJ2-7; D is possibly TRBD2 (6 bases). Trimming removed 5 bases from V and 2 bases from J, with 10 bases in between. CDR3 size: 13 residues. CDR1 is LNHDA and CDR2 is SQIVND in the germline V gene (reference sequence). Here the CDR3 reads CASSASAAYEQYF. The CDR3, as DNA: TGTGCCAGTAGTGCTAGCGCAGCCTACGAGCAGTACTTC.

This clone has just one count. V and J are TRBV27 and TRBJ1-2; TRBD1 matches 8 bases. The V gene's germline CDR1 is MNHEY and CDR2 SMNVEV (reference sequence). J was trimmed by 4 bases and V by 6 bases; bases with no gene match: 7. This CDR3 is built from 14 residues. CDR3 nucleotide sequence: TGTGCCAGCAGGCCAGGGGGCGGGGGCTATGGCTACACCTTC. Its translation is CASRPGGGGYGYTF.

The rearrangement uses TRBV6-5 and TRBJ2-7; D is perhaps TRBD1 (5 bases). Trimming pared 5 bases from V and 6 bases from J, leaving 14 bases between. Germline V gene lookup returns CDR1 MNHEY and CDR2 SVGAGI. The CDR3 has 13 residues. The CDR3 sequence: CASSEQARREQYF. The DNA of the CDR3 is TGTGCCAGCAGTGAACAGGCGAGGCGCGAGCAGTACTTC.

The chain couples TRBV5-4 to TRBJ2-3; D is perhaps TRBD1 (6 bases). The germline V gene has CDR1 SGHNT and CDR2 YYREEE (reference sequence). The germline V and J ends were trimmed by 1 base and 0 bases, with 15 bases remaining between them. The CDR3 runs 17 residues. The CDR3, as DNA: TGTGCCAGCAGCTTGCCGGGACACGGCGTGAGCACAGATACGCAGTATTTT. Protein: CASSLPGHGVSTDTQYF.

This clone appeared once. Different DNA sequences within this sample yield the same CDR3. The rearrangement joins TRBV7-9 to TRBJ1-1; no reliable D call. V was cut by 1 base and J by 2 bases, with 5 bases left in between. Germline V lookup: CDR1 SEHNR, CDR2 FQNEAQ (reference sequence). This CDR3 comprises 13 residues. The CDR3, as DNA: TGTGCCAGCAGCTTAGGGCAAAACACTGAAGCTTTCTTT. Translating gives CASSLGQNTEAFF.

The V gene is TRBV28, the J gene TRBJ2-1, with D perhaps matching TRBD2 (5 bases). The V and J ends lost 6 bases and 7 bases respectively, with 7 bases between them. The CDR3 has 11 amino acids. Germline-derived CDR1 and CDR2 are MDHEN and SYDVKM. DNA of the CDR3: TGTGCCAGCAGGGGAGCGAATGAGCAGTTCTTC. It translates to CASRGANEQFF.

This clone was observed a handful of times. V is TRBV29-1 and J is TRBJ2-7; D may be TRBD1 (6 bases). The CDR3 contains 13 residues. Germline V lookup: CDR1 SQVTM, CDR2 ANQGSEA. The germline V and J ends were trimmed by 3 bases and 1 base, with 10 bases remaining between them. The CDR3 loop is CSVEGAASYEQYF. Here the CDR3 DNA reads TGCAGCGTTGAGGGGGCAGCATCCTACGAGCAGTACTTC.

The V call is TRBV18, the J call TRBJ2-7, with D possibly being TRBD2 (5 bases). Germline V lookup: CDR1 KGHSH, CDR2 LQKENI. CDR3 length: 16 amino acids. V lost 1 base and J 0 bases, leaving 13 bases between the germline ends. The CDR3, as DNA: TGTGCCAGCTCACCACTTTCAGCGGCCGACTCCTACGAGCAGTACTTC. It codes for CASSPLSAADSYEQYF.